The 14 T cell receptor beta chains below were found in one sample sequenced in a study of blood T cell repertoires in COVID-19. Profiling relied on immunoSEQ multiplex PCR, and the TCRdb table lists in-frame clones only, not all of them. Altogether just over 90,000 clones are present, about nine tenths being singletons, with the ten largest covering about 1.6%. Sequencing was carried out using peripheral blood. The receptors were sampled from a human donor with active COVID-19. The donor label of this sample is uncertain.

This clone was observed once. The CDR3 DNA reads as TGCGCCAGCAGCTTGGTAGCGGGGACTAACACAGATACGCAGTATTTT. Its translation: CASSLVAGTNTDTQYF. The J gene is TRBJ2-3, the V gene TRBV5-1; 8 nucleotides align to TRBD2. V gave up 0 bases and J gave up 2 bases; unmatched junction bases: 5. This CDR3 spans 16 amino acids. CDR1 SGHRS and CDR2 YFSETQ come from the germline V gene.

In regard to this clone: At one end the junction does not follow the germline gene, possibly because of a read error. Written as DNA, the CDR3 is TGTGCTAGCAGCCGCCGGACTAGCGGGGATCGAGATACGCAGTATTTT. Translation gives CASSRRTSGDRDTQYF. This chain connects TRBV7-7 to TRBJ2-3, with 12 bases matching TRBD2. This CDR3 has 16 amino acids. Germline values: CDR1 SSHAT, CDR2 FNYEAQ (reference sequence).

This chain uses TRBV6-5 with TRBJ2-5, with D uncertain. Germline V gene sequence: CDR1 MNHEY, CDR2 SVGAGI. This CDR3 contains 14 residues. Between the trimmed V and J ends, which lost 0 bases and 0 bases, there was a span of 5 bases. CDR3 sequence reads: CASSYSFYQETQYF. The CDR3 DNA reads TGTGCCAGCAGTTACTCGTTCTACCAAGAGACCCAGTACTTC.

This chain links TRBV6-2 or TRBV6-3 with TRBJ2-7; no firm D call. Trimming stripped 5 bases from V and 6 bases from J, with 11 bases between. The CDR3 is made up of 12 amino acids. Germline V gene sequence: CDR1 MNHEY, CDR2 SVGEGT. CDR3 DNA sequence: TGTGCCAGCAGTAACCCCTCCGGCGAGCAGTACTTC. It yields the protein CASSNPSGEQYF.

The chain uses TRBV5-6 and TRBJ2-7; tentative D call: TRBD2 (5 bases). Trimming shortened V by 0 bases and J by 4 bases, and 11 bases separated the two germline ends. This CDR3 comprises 14 residues. Germline V gene sequence: CDR1 SGHDT, CDR2 YYEEEE. CDR3 amino acids: CASSLGGPGYEQYF. CDR3 coding DNA: TGTGCCAGCAGCTTGGGCGGGCCGGGGTACGAGCAGTACTTC.

The rearrangement links TRBV4-1 to TRBJ2-4; no definite D call. This CDR3 is 12 amino acids long. Trimming cost V 4 bases and J 2 bases, with 3 bases left between them. The germline gives CDR1 MGHRA, CDR2 YSYEKL. The CDR3 is CASSPSKNIQYF. The CDR3 DNA reads TGCGCCAGCAGCCCTTCCAAAAACATTCAGTACTTC.

The chain links TRBV28 to TRBJ1-1, with D uncertain. Looked up from germline, CDR1 is MDHEN and CDR2 is SYDVKM. The length of the CDR3 is 16 residues. The ends were cut back, 5 bases at V and 6 bases at J, with 22 bases in the middle. CDR3 DNA sequence: TGTGCCAGCAGTCCTCGTTTGAGGGTCCGAGCGCCTGAAGCTTTCTTT. This translates into CASSPRLRVRAPEAFF.

The rearrangement uses TRBV4-1 and TRBJ2-7; weak D call: TRBD1 (5 bases). Trimming shortened V by 1 base and J by 2 bases, and 12 bases separated the two germline ends. The CDR3 is 15 residues long. Germline CDR1 is MGHRA and CDR2 is YSYEKL. CDR3 DNA: TGCGCCAGCAGCCAAGCCAAACAGGTTACCTACGAGCAGTACTTC. Translating it yields CASSQAKQVTYEQYF.

The chain has TRBV5-1 and TRBJ2-3; 9 bases are shared with TRBD1. With V trimmed by 4 bases and J by 4 bases, 7 bases remained unmatched. This CDR3 is built from 15 residues. Germline V CDR1 and CDR2: SGHRS, YFSETQ. CDR3 nucleotides: TGCGCCAGCAGCCACGGCGGGACAGGGCCAGATACGCAGTATTTT. As protein: CASSHGGTGPDTQYF.

The chain combines TRBV7-7 with TRBJ1-2; TRBD1 aligns across 7 bases. The germline V gene has CDR1 SSHAT and CDR2 FNYEAQ (reference sequence). V lost 4 bases to trimming and J lost 6 bases; unmatched junction nucleotides: 23. The CDR3 length is 19 residues. CDR3 loop: CASSSCTLRTTDRVDGYTF. The DNA of the CDR3 is TGTGCCAGCAGCTCCTGTACTCTACGTACAACAGACAGGGTTGATGGCTACACCTTC.

V is TRBV7-9 and J is TRBJ1-2, with TRBD1 matching 7 bases. The germline CDR1 and CDR2 sequences are SEHNR and FQNEAQ (reference sequence). V shed 1 base, J shed 2 bases, and the junction held 1 base outside the gene matches. CDR3 length: 14 amino acids. The CDR3 sequence: CASSLGGQNYGYTF. As DNA, the CDR3 is TGTGCCAGCAGCTTAGGGGGACAGAACTATGGCTACACCTTC.

V is TRBV5-5 and J is TRBJ1-6, with D unclear. The CDR3 extends over 13 amino acids. Deletions cut 0 bases from V and 13 bases from J, with 11 bases between. Germline-derived CDR1 and CDR2 are SGHKS and YYEKEE (reference sequence). DNA of the CDR3: TGTGCCAGCAGCTTGGATGCGGGGAGTCCCCTCCACTTT. Its translation is CASSLDAGSPLHF.

V gene TRBV6-4 combines with J gene TRBJ1-2; 9 bases map to TRBD1. Germline V lookup: CDR1 MRHNA, CDR2 SNTAGT. J gave up 7 bases and V 2 bases, and 2 bases lay outside the gene matches. The length of the CDR3 is 13 residues. The CDR3 protein is CASSDGTGTGYTF. CDR3 in DNA: TGTGCCAGCAGTGACGGGACAGGGACTGGCTACACCTTC.

The rearrangement links TRBV7-9 to TRBJ2-1; TRBD1 matches at 9 bases. The CDR3 runs to 15 residues. Germline CDR1 SEHNR, CDR2 FQNEAQ (reference sequence). Unmatched junction bases numbered 3, after V lost 2 bases and J lost 4 bases. CDR3: CASSLRQGDYNEQFF. Written as DNA, the CDR3 is TGTGCCAGCAGCTTAAGACAGGGGGATTACAATGAGCAGTTCTTC.